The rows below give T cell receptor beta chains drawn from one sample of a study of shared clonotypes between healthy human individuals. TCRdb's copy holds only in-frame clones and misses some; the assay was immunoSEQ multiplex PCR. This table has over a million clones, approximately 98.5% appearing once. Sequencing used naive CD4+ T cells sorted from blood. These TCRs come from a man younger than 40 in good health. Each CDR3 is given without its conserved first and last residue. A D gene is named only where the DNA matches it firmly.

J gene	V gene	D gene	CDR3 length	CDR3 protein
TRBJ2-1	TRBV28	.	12	ASNGPPRGNEQF
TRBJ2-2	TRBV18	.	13	ASSPSRGGAGELF
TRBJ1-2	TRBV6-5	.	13	ASSRLDSGSYGYT
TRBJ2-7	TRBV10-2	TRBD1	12	ASSLTGGAYEQY
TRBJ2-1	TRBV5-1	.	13	ASSFSAPEDNEQF
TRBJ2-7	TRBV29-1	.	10	SVQDKTYEQY
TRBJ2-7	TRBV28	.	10	ASTTQLGEQY
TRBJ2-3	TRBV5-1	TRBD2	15	ASSLVVAGDVTDTQY
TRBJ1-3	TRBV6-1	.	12	ASTFGNTGNTIY
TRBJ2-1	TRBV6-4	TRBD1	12	ASSPGQGRHEQF
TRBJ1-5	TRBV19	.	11	ASRLGRNQPQH
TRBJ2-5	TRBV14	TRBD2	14	ASSQDSGTRFETQY
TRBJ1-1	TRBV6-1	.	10	ASSVVLTEAF
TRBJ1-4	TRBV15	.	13	ATSRVWPTNEKLF
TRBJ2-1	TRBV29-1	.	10	SVEAGVNEQF
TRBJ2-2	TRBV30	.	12	AWKVGRNTGELF
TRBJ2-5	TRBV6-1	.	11	ASSAQLQETQY
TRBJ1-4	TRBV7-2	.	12	ASSLSGANEKLF